The 5 T cell receptor beta chains reported below all come from one sample, sequenced in a study of blood T cell repertoires in COVID-19. Assay: immunoSEQ multiplex PCR; the TCRdb copy retains only in-frame clones and omits some. Of over 250,000 clones listed, under 90% are singletons. The sample taken for sequencing was peripheral blood. The receptors originated from a woman aged 45-59 years who had recovered from COVID-19.

This chain links TRBV30 with TRBJ1-2; 9 nucleotides align to TRBD1. In germline, CDR1 is GTSNPN, CDR2 SVGIG (reference sequence). J lost 4 bases, V lost 2 bases, and 11 bases had no gene match. The CDR3 contains 16 residues. The chain's CDR3 is CAWSRDRAKERYGYTF. The CDR3 DNA reads as TGTGCCTGGAGTCGGGACAGGGCAAAGGAGCGCTATGGCTACACCTTC.

This rearrangement joins TRBV2 to TRBJ1-4; 11 nucleotides line up with TRBD1. V gave up 3 bases and J gave up 8 bases; unmatched junction bases: 5. The germline V gene has CDR1 SNHLY and CDR2 FYNNEI. This CDR3 spans 15 amino acids. DNA of the CDR3: TGTGCCAGCAGTGATTTCGGACAGGGGGCCGAAAAACTGTTTTTT. Its translation: CASSDFGQGAEKLFF.

The chain links TRBV19 to TRBJ1-5; D uncertain. The CDR3 spans 14 residues. V was pared by 1 base and J by 0 bases, with 4 bases between. Germline assignment: CDR1 LNHDA and CDR2 SQIVND (reference sequence). The CDR3 DNA sequence: TGTGCCAGTAGTATAGGGGCTAGCAATCAGCCCCAGCATTTT. This gives the protein CASSIGASNQPQHF.

CDR3 coding DNA: TGTGCCAGCAGCTTAGAGGGCGGGAGGGCCCTCGTTCGTACCGAGCAGTACTTC. This gives the protein CASSLEGGRALVRTEQYF. V gene TRBV7-2 combines with J gene TRBJ2-7; TRBD2 agrees at 9 bases. Germline loops: CDR1 SGHTA, CDR2 FQGNSA. The CDR3 totals 18 residues. V shed 1 base, J shed 6 bases, and the junction held 16 bases outside the gene matches.

J is TRBJ2-7 and V is TRBV23-1, with 11 bases lining up with TRBD1. TRBV23-1 falls under the ORF class, with uncertain function. CDR3 length: 11 residues. Unmatched junction bases numbered 5, after V lost 6 bases and J lost 13 bases. The CDR3 loop reads CASRQDRGLYF. CDR3 coding DNA: TGCGCCAGCAGACAGGACAGGGGGCTTTACTTC.